Listed below are T cell receptor beta chains from one sample, sequenced in a study of T cells after yellow fever vaccination. One entry per CDR3 protein results from TCRdb running MiXCR on the 5' RACE reads. The sample includes 150,000 to 200,000 distinct CDR3 sequences, approximately 10% of them seen just once. The sample here was CD8+ T cells sorted from PBMCs, taken 15 days after the yellow fever booster vaccination. The receptor set was obtained from a man aged 18 to 30 who received the YFV17D yellow fever vaccine. Both conserved end residues are part of each CDR3. Fields, in order: J gene, V gene, clone size, D gene, CDR3 protein, CDR3 DNA. The D gene is left open where the match is weak. A clone size is listed for some rows: how often the clone was seen (once, few, many), or a class if it is expanded.

J gene: TRBJ2-7
V gene: TRBV4-1
clone size: .
D gene: TRBD1
CDR3 protein: CASSQVPGQGNYEQYF
CDR3 DNA: TGCGCCAGCAGCCAAGTTCCGGGACAGGGCAACTACGAGCAGTACTTC

J gene: TRBJ2-4
V gene: TRBV5-4
clone size: .
D gene: .
CDR3 protein: CASSPSTGWDIQYF
CDR3 DNA: TGTGCCAGCAGCCCCAGTACAGGGTGGGACATTCAGTACTTC

J gene: TRBJ1-5
V gene: TRBV19
clone size: .
D gene: .
CDR3 protein: CASSRDRLPPQHF
CDR3 DNA: TGTGCCAGTAGCCGAGACCGATTACCGCCCCAGCATTTT

J gene: TRBJ2-6
V gene: TRBV29-1
clone size: .
D gene: .
CDR3 protein: CSVVLSGANVLTF
CDR3 DNA: TGCAGCGTTGTCCTCTCTGGGGCCAACGTCCTGACTTTC

J gene: TRBJ2-1
V gene: TRBV4-3
clone size: many
D gene: .
CDR3 protein: CASSTGGPFYNEQFF
CDR3 DNA: TGCGCCAGCAGCACCGGGGGCCCCTTCTACAATGAGCAGTTCTTC

J gene: TRBJ2-3
V gene: TRBV12-3/TRBV12-4
clone size: .
D gene: TRBD2
CDR3 protein: CASSPGTSFITMGVTDTQYF
CDR3 DNA: TGTGCCAGCAGCCCCGGGACTAGCTTCATCACTATGGGGGTTACAGATACGCAGTATTTT

J gene: TRBJ2-7
V gene: TRBV29-1
clone size: .
D gene: .
CDR3 protein: CSVGWYRGGSYEQYF
CDR3 DNA: TGCAGCGTTGGTTGGTACAGGGGGGGCTCCTACGAGCAGTACTTC

J gene: TRBJ1-2
V gene: TRBV5-1
clone size: .
D gene: .
CDR3 protein: CASSFSGAPGYGYTF
CDR3 DNA: TGCGCCAGCAGCTTCTCGGGGGCGCCAGGCTATGGCTACACCTTC

J gene: TRBJ2-1
V gene: TRBV4-1
clone size: few
D gene: .
CDR3 protein: CASSQVGGGRGEQFF
CDR3 DNA: TGCGCCAGCAGCCAAGTCGGAGGAGGGCGCGGTGAGCAGTTCTTC

J gene: TRBJ1-1
V gene: TRBV20-1
clone size: .
D gene: .
CDR3 protein: CSASDLGLVYEAFF
CDR3 DNA: TGCAGTGCTAGTGACTTGGGGTTAGTCTATGAAGCTTTCTTT

J gene: TRBJ2-1
V gene: TRBV6-2/TRBV6-3
clone size: once
D gene: TRBD2
CDR3 protein: CASSYTWTSGGVTAEQFF
CDR3 DNA: TGTGCCAGCAGTTACACTTGGACTAGCGGGGGGGTAACTGCTGAGCAGTTCTTC

J gene: TRBJ2-1
V gene: TRBV12-3/TRBV12-4
clone size: few
D gene: .
CDR3 protein: CASSLFNRPNEQFF
CDR3 DNA: TGTGCCAGCAGTTTATTCAACAGGCCCAATGAGCAGTTCTTC

J gene: TRBJ2-2
V gene: TRBV19
clone size: .
D gene: .
CDR3 protein: CASSYGSVTGELFF
CDR3 DNA: TGTGCCAGTAGTTATGGCAGCGTCACCGGGGAGCTGTTTTTT

J gene: TRBJ2-2
V gene: TRBV13
clone size: .
D gene: .
CDR3 protein: CASSFGFTGELFF
CDR3 DNA: TGTGCCAGCAGCTTCGGGTTCACCGGGGAGCTGTTTTTT

J gene: TRBJ2-1
V gene: TRBV11-2
clone size: .
D gene: .
CDR3 protein: CASSLIHEQFF
CDR3 DNA: TGTGCCAGCAGCTTAATACATGAGCAGTTCTTC

J gene: TRBJ2-2
V gene: TRBV5-5
clone size: .
D gene: TRBD2
CDR3 protein: CASRPGLAITGELFF
CDR3 DNA: TGTGCCAGCAGGCCCGGACTAGCAATCACCGGGGAGCTGTTTTTT

J gene: TRBJ1-5
V gene: TRBV15
clone size: once
D gene: .
CDR3 protein: CATGGLVGQPQHF
CDR3 DNA: TGTGCCACCGGAGGACTGGTCGGTCAGCCCCAGCATTTT

J gene: TRBJ1-2
V gene: TRBV12-3/TRBV12-4
clone size: few
D gene: .
CDR3 protein: CASSTGIDYGYTF
CDR3 DNA: TGTGCCAGCAGTACAGGGATTGACTATGGCTACACCTTC

J gene: TRBJ2-5
V gene: TRBV12-5
clone size: few
D gene: .
CDR3 protein: CASGFSPVETQYF
CDR3 DNA: TGTGCTAGTGGTTTTAGCCCGGTGGAGACCCAGTACTTC

J gene: TRBJ2-1
V gene: TRBV9
clone size: .
D gene: TRBD2
CDR3 protein: CASSVESSGRDEQFF
CDR3 DNA: TGTGCCAGCAGCGTAGAGTCTAGCGGGAGGGATGAGCAGTTCTTC

J gene: TRBJ2-1
V gene: TRBV4-2
clone size: .
D gene: .
CDR3 protein: CASSQDRASEYNEQFF
CDR3 DNA: TGTGCCAGCAGCCAAGACAGGGCGAGCGAATACAATGAGCAGTTCTTC

J gene: TRBJ2-1
V gene: TRBV11-2
clone size: many
D gene: .
CDR3 protein: CASSFVSRSSYNEQFF
CDR3 DNA: TGTGCCAGCAGCTTCGTATCCAGGAGCTCCTACAATGAGCAGTTCTTC

J gene: TRBJ2-3
V gene: TRBV4-1
clone size: .
D gene: .
CDR3 protein: CASSQEADTDTQYF
CDR3 DNA: TGCGCCAGCAGCCAAGAGGCCGATACAGATACGCAGTATTTT

J gene: TRBJ2-1
V gene: TRBV15
clone size: .
D gene: .
CDR3 protein: CATSIAGTYNEQFF
CDR3 DNA: TGTGCCACCAGTATCGCAGGGACCTACAATGAGCAGTTCTTC